This T cell receptor beta chain came from a study of T-cell reconstitution after alpha-beta-depleted transplantation in children. The germline CDR1 and CDR2 sequences are SGHRS and YFSETQ. The CDR3 length is 19 residues. V lost 7 bases to trimming and J lost 2 bases; unmatched junction nucleotides: 17. Broader study findings: T-cell counts and diversity at one year post-transplant came mainly from newly produced T cells. Approximately two months post-transplant, alpha-beta T cells reportedly originated from several hundred expanded graft clones.

Unique molecular identifiers were used in preparing the TCRbeta library. Via MiXCR, TCRdb re-called the PCR reads, giving one row per CDR3 protein. The table has some 300,000 distinct CDR3 sequences, nearly 8% seen once. This clonotype has more than one count but fewer than ten. The antigen is not known. The sequencing used peripheral blood, collected 360 days after TCRalphabeta/CD19-depleted stem cell transplant. The V gene is TRBV5-1, the J gene TRBJ2-3; 12 nucleotides match TRBD2. The sequence came from a female patient between 2 and 15 years old who had a stem cell transplant for Fanconi anemia, so the T cells may come from the graft donor. CDR3 in DNA: TGCGCCAGCCGCTCGGGACAGACTAGCGGGAGCATCCCCACAGATACGCAGTATTTT. This encodes CASRSGQTSGSIPTDTQYF.